These 24 T cell receptor beta chains came from one sample sequenced in a study of technical replicates of blood from several donors. Some clones are missing from TCRdb's copy, which holds only in-frame ones; the method was immunoSEQ multiplex PCR. There are more than 65,000 clones in the sample; approximately 97% occur only once, and less than 0.2% lies in the top ten. The sequenced sample was T cells isolated from PBMCs. Receptors originate from a human donor in good health.

In its sample, this clone was seen once. The genes are TRBV6-1 and TRBJ1-1; no firm D call. Deletions cut 4 bases from V and 3 bases from J, with 9 bases between. The V gene's germline CDR1 is MNHNS and CDR2 SASEGT. The CDR3 runs to 13 residues. DNA for the CDR3: TGTGCCAGCAGTGGGACGGGGTACACTGAAGCTTTCTTT. This translates into CASSGTGYTEAFF.

The chain employs TRBV18 and TRBJ1-2; TRBD1 matches 7 bases. Germline CDR1 is KGHSH and CDR2 is LQKENI. CDR3 length: 13 amino acids. Trimming cost V 6 bases and J 4 bases; bases outside gene matches: 5. This chain's CDR3 is CASSQGVGYGYTF. The CDR3 nucleotides are TGTGCCAGCTCTCAGGGGGTCGGCTATGGCTACACCTTC.

This clone has just one count. This chain uses TRBV4-1 with TRBJ2-3; 8 bases agree with TRBD2. Germline V CDR1 and CDR2: MGHRA, YSYEKL. This CDR3 has 15 residues. J gave up 2 bases and V 7 bases, and 8 bases lay outside the gene matches. CDR3 in amino acids: CASTNLAGATDTQYF. The CDR3 DNA reads TGCGCCAGCACTAATCTAGCGGGTGCCACAGATACGCAGTATTTT.

V is TRBV6-8 and J is TRBJ2-2, with TRBD2 identical over 13 bases. The V and J ends lost 1 base and 6 bases, in that order; junction bases with no gene match: 2. CDR3 length: 16 residues. Germline values: CDR1 MNHGY, CDR2 SAAAGT. CDR3 amino acids: CASSYLLAGGPGELFF. The CDR3 region has the DNA TGTGCCAGCAGTTACTTACTAGCGGGGGGGCCCGGGGAGCTGTTTTTT.

This rearrangement joins TRBV4-1 to TRBJ1-1; perhaps TRBD1 as D (5 bases). Trimming shortened V by 3 bases and J by 4 bases, and 15 bases separated the two germline ends. From germline, CDR1 is MGHRA and CDR2 YSYEKL. This CDR3 spans 15 amino acids. CDR3 sequence reads: CASSQGPGVITEAFF. The CDR3 DNA follows: TGCGCCAGCAGCCAGGGCCCGGGGGTGATCACTGAAGCTTTCTTT.

The V gene is TRBV2, the J gene TRBJ2-5; TRBD2 is a possible D gene (5 bases). Germline V gives CDR1 SNHLY, CDR2 FYNNEI. The CDR3 runs 12 residues. Trimming cost V 10 bases and J 2 bases, with 11 bases left between them. Here the CDR3 DNA reads TGTGCCAAGAGGAGCGGTCAAGAGACCCAGTACTTC. Translated, it gives CAKRSGQETQYF.

The J gene is TRBJ1-3, the V gene TRBV5-6; tentative D call: TRBD1 (5 bases). Trimming left V 3 bases short and J 0 bases short, with 19 bases between. Germline CDR1 reads SGHDT; CDR2 reads YYEEEE. The CDR3 has 18 residues. CDR3 sequence: CASSSLGGLDSSGNTIYF. The CDR3 DNA is TGTGCCAGCAGCTCCCTTGGGGGACTTGATAGCTCTGGAAACACCATATATTTT.

In this sample, this clone turned up once. The V and J genes are TRBV15 and TRBJ2-7; TRBD1 is a possible D gene (6 bases). This CDR3 comprises 13 residues. With 1 base removed from V and 5 bases from J, the gap between germline ends came to 9 bases. The germline V gene has CDR1 LNHNV and CDR2 YYDKDF (reference sequence). The CDR3 sequence: CATSRVDSHEQYF. In DNA form, the CDR3 reads TGTGCCACCAGCAGAGTGGACAGCCACGAGCAGTACTTC.

This chain links TRBV29-1 with TRBJ1-4; weak D call: TRBD1 (5 bases). This CDR3 contains 13 residues. V was cut by 5 bases and J by 13 bases, with 20 bases left in between. The V gene's germline CDR1 is SQVTM and CDR2 ANQGSEA. In nucleotides, the CDR3 is TGCAGCGTTAGTTCTAATTCGGGGGGAGGACTGTTTTTT. As protein: CSVSSNSGGGLFF.

V gene TRBV10-3 combines with J gene TRBJ1-2, with a tentative D call TRBD1 (5 bases). Per the germline V gene, CDR1 is ENHRY and CDR2 is SYGVKD. Trimming left V 6 bases short and J 6 bases short, with 17 bases between. The CDR3 covers 14 residues. CDR3 in amino acids: CAISGTGRGNGYTF. The CDR3 region has the DNA TGTGCCATCAGCGGGACTGGCCGGGGGAATGGCTACACCTTC.

V is TRBV10-2 and J is TRBJ2-2; 7 nucleotides align to TRBD1. V shed 7 bases, J shed 0 bases, and the junction held 5 bases outside the gene matches. Germline-derived CDR1 and CDR2 are WSHSY and SAAADI. The CDR3 contains 15 residues. The CDR3 loop reads CASNGGQANTGELFF. CDR3 nucleotide sequence: TGCGCCAGCAACGGAGGACAGGCGAACACCGGGGAGCTGTTTTTT.

The chain combines TRBV7-9 with TRBJ1-1; D gene ambiguous. The CDR3 is 14 residues long. V was pared by 5 bases and J by 11 bases, with 21 bases between. Per germline, CDR1 SEHNR and CDR2 FQNEAQ (reference sequence). CDR3 coding DNA: TGTGCCAGCAGCCACTCAACCTCAACCCAGGATGCTTTCTTT. As protein: CASSHSTSTQDAFF.

The chain couples TRBV30 to TRBJ1-1, with a possible D match to TRBD1 (5 bases). V shed 3 bases and J shed 4 bases, with 15 bases lying between them. Germline-derived CDR1 and CDR2 are GTSNPN and SVGIG (reference sequence). This CDR3 has 14 residues. For the CDR3, the DNA is TGTGCCTGGAGACGCCTCAGGGAGGGCACTGAAGCTTTCTTT. Its translation is CAWRRLREGTEAFF.

CDR3 residues: CASSPPIGDPDEKLFF. CDR3 nucleotides: TGTGCCAGCAGCCCCCCAATCGGGGATCCCGATGAAAAACTGTTTTTT. The V gene is TRBV14, the J gene TRBJ1-4; D not certain. V lost 4 bases and J lost 6, with 18 bases in between. The CDR3 length is 16 residues. CDR1 and CDR2 from the germline V gene are SGHDN and FVKESK.

CDR3 sequence reads: CASYLPGQGFGYTF. As DNA, the CDR3 is TGTGCCAGCTACCTACCGGGACAGGGTTTTGGCTACACCTTC. V usage is TRBV11-3 and J usage is TRBJ1-2; 9 bases line up with TRBD1. The CDR3 covers 14 residues. Trimming removed 8 bases from V and 7 bases from J; junction bases left unmatched: 11. Germline V gene sequence: CDR1 SGHNT, CDR2 YENEEA.

The gene calls are TRBV7-9 and TRBJ2-1; 7 positions match TRBD1. Germline V gives CDR1 SEHNR, CDR2 FQNEAQ (reference sequence). Trimming cost V 5 bases and J 6 bases; bases outside gene matches: 10. The CDR3 spans 15 residues. The CDR3 DNA sequence: TGTGCCAGCAGCCATAAACGGACAGGTCCCAATGAGCAGTTCTTC. Protein product: CASSHKRTGPNEQFF. The complete variable domain, with remaining parts taken from reference TRBV7-9 and TRBJ2-1, reads DTGVSQNPRHKITKRGQNVTFRCDPISEHNRLYWYRQTLGQGPEFLTYFQNEAQLEKSRLLSDRFSAERPKGSFSTLEIQRTEQGDSAMYLCASSHKRTGPNEQFFGPGTRLTVL.

As DNA, the CDR3 is TGTGCCTGGAGTGCAATGGACAGGGGGCGGACGAACACTGAAGCTTTCTTT. Its translation: CAWSAMDRGRTNTEAFF. This chain joins TRBV30 and TRBJ1-1; TRBD1 matches at 11 bases. The germline V gene encodes CDR1 GTSNPN and CDR2 SVGIG (reference sequence). The CDR3 totals 17 residues. V shed 1 base and J 1 base; nucleotides not matched to a gene: 8. The full variable domain, rest sourced from reference TRBV30 and TRBJ1-1, is SQTIHQWPATLVQPVGSPLSLECTVEGTSNPNLYWYRQAAGRGLQLLFYSVGIGQISSEVPQNLSASRPQDRQFILSSKKLLLSDSGFYLCAWSAMDRGRTNTEAFFGQGTRLTVV.

The chain links TRBV5-6 to TRBJ1-6; weak D call: TRBD1 (5 bases). Trimming stripped 4 bases from V and 10 bases from J, with 24 bases between. The CDR3 has 17 amino acids. CDR1 is SGHDT and CDR2 is YYEEEE in the germline V gene. CDR3 region: CASSLSPPGGVRSPLHF. The CDR3 coding sequence is TGTGCCAGCAGCCTAAGCCCCCCGGGAGGGGTTCGATCACCCCTCCACTTT. Combining the CDR3 with reference TRBV5-6 and TRBJ1-6 gives the whole variable domain DAGVTQSPTHLIKTRGQQVTLRCSPKSGHDTVSWYQQALGQGPQFIFQYYEEEERQRGNFPDRFSGHQFPNYSSELNVNALLLGDSALYLCASSLSPPGGVRSPLHFGNGTRLTVT.

The CDR3 here is CASSPRGTVNTEAFF. The CDR3 DNA sequence: TGTGCCAGCTCACCGCGTGGGACAGTGAACACTGAAGCTTTCTTT. This chain links TRBV18 with TRBJ1-1; 7 positions agree with TRBD1. This CDR3 is 15 amino acids long. Trimming at V came to 3 bases and at J to 0 bases, leaving 4 bases not matched to a gene. The germline gives CDR1 KGHSH, CDR2 LQKENI.

The V gene is TRBV6-4, the J gene TRBJ1-2; D unresolved. The V and J ends lost 0 bases and 4 bases respectively, with 12 bases between them. Germline CDR1 and CDR2: MRHNA and SNTAGT. This CDR3 is built from 15 residues. Here the CDR3 reads CASSDSGRALYGYTF. In nucleotides, the CDR3 is TGTGCCAGCAGTGACTCTGGCAGAGCGCTCTATGGCTACACCTTC.

This clone is a singleton in its sample. Its ends do not fully match the called genes, so a read error is possible. This CDR3 is CASRDGQGFLF. CDR3 sequence (DNA): TGTGCCAGCAGGGACGGGCAGGGCTTTTTGTTT. The chain combines TRBV2 with TRBJ1-1, with D perhaps TRBD1 (5 bases). Per germline, CDR1 SNHLY and CDR2 FYNNEI. This CDR3 is 11 amino acids long.

V gene TRBV10-3 combines with J gene TRBJ2-2, with 7 bases that match TRBD2. J gave up 6 bases and V 6 bases, and 13 bases lay outside the gene matches. This CDR3 has 16 residues. Germline V lookup: CDR1 ENHRY, CDR2 SYGVKD. CDR3: CAIRETSERQSGELFF. Here the CDR3 DNA reads TGTGCCATCAGGGAAACTAGCGAGCGACAATCCGGGGAGCTGTTTTTT.

V usage is TRBV20-1 and J usage is TRBJ1-4; the D is unclear. CDR1 DFQATT and CDR2 SNEGSKA come from the germline V gene (reference sequence). This CDR3 contains 11 residues. V was cut by 3 bases and J by 10 bases, with 9 bases left in between. CDR3 in DNA: TGCAGTGCTAGTGTTGAGGGAAAACTGTTTTTT. It is translated as CSASVEGKLFF.

The chain uses TRBV5-6 and TRBJ2-1; D gene unclear. This CDR3 contains 16 residues. Per the germline V gene, CDR1 is SGHDT and CDR2 is YYEEEE. Trimming left V 4 bases short and J 0 bases short, with 14 bases between. CDR3 DNA: TGTGCCAGCAGCCGCGCGAAGCTAAGCTCCTACAATGAGCAGTTCTTC. It codes for CASSRAKLSSYNEQFF.